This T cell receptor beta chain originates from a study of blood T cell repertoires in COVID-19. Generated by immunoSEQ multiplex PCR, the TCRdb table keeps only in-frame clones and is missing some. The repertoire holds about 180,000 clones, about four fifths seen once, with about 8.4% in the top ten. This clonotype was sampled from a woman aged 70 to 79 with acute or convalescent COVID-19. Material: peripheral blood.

The CDR3 DNA is TGTGCCAGCAGCTTATTTCCCAGGGGCCCTAATGAAAAACTGTTTTTT. Translation gives CASSLFPRGPNEKLFF. The chain is built from TRBV7-9 and TRBJ1-4; D might be TRBD1 (6 bases). V was cut by 2 bases and J by 3 bases, with 13 bases left in between. CDR1 is SEHNR and CDR2 is FQNEAQ in the germline V gene (reference sequence). This CDR3 has 16 amino acids.